This TCR beta chain was sequenced for a study of blood T cells in healthy people across ages. V dropped 4 bases and J dropped 7; count of bases not matched to a gene: 9. This CDR3 spans 14 amino acids. Germline CDR1 WSHSY, CDR2 SAAADI. Broader study findings: Older age went with lower TCR beta diversity per million T cells, in a roughly linear way. Any changes in expanded clonotypes were possibly confounded, as donor CMV status remained unknown. The study found more naive CD4+ cells and higher diversity in long-lived than aged donors. No conclusive comparison of naive versus antigen-experienced cells was possible with unsorted PBMCs.

Combining a sample-barcoded 5' primer with a J-beta primer mix, a second PCR ran for roughly 7 to 12 cycles. A single record per CDR3 protein comes from TCRdb applying MiXCR to the 5' RACE reads. The sample has around 1.5 million distinct CDR3 sequences, roughly a third seen once; the top ten hold around 11%. Note on this clonotype: The antigen is undetermined.

V usage is TRBV10-2 and J usage is TRBJ1-1; the match to TRBD1 covers 7 bases. The sample comprised blood. This sequence was found in a woman aged 25 to 39 in good health. The CDR3 DNA follows: TGCGCCAGCAGTGGGCGGCAGGGGGAGAGTGAAGCTTTCTTT. This sequence encodes CASSGRQGESEAFF.